These 7 T cell receptor beta chains came from one sample sequenced in a study of Ad26.COV2.S vaccination and SARS-CoV-2 variants. Regarding treatment: some 19 received Ad26.COV2.S at low or high dose, single or two shots; about 5 received placebo; per-sample allocation not given. It was on day 63 after the first vaccine or placebo injection that samples were taken. The table came from immunoSEQ multiplex PCR; TCRdb's copy has only in-frame clones and leaves some out. The repertoire has about 470,000 clones, about nine tenths of them found once; the top ten carry less than 4.5%. This sample comprised peripheral blood, obtained in a trial of Ad26.COV2.S vaccine versus placebo. These receptors came from a person aged 18-65 years who received the Ad26.COV2.S COVID-19 vaccine or a placebo.

This clone was picked up one time. V usage is TRBV12-3 or TRBV12-4 and J usage is TRBJ1-5; D ambiguous. This CDR3 is 13 amino acids long. The germline V and J ends were trimmed by 6 bases and 1 base, with 7 bases remaining between them. CDR3 bases: TGTGCCAGCAGCAGGACCAGCAATCAGCCCCAGCATTTT. The encoded protein is CASSRTSNQPQHF.

This chain joins TRBV7-3 and TRBJ2-3, with 7 bases fitting TRBD2. The CDR3 totals 16 residues. From germline, CDR1 is SGHTA and CDR2 FQGTGA. Germline trimming cut 5 bases from V and 2 bases from J; bases unmatched to any gene: 10. Here the CDR3 DNA reads TGTGCCAGCAGCCGGACTAGTGGGTGGGCCACAGATACGCAGTATTTT. It specifies CASSRTSGWATDTQYF.

This clone has a single count. This sequence joins TRBV7-8 and TRBJ2-3; 13 nucleotides align to TRBD2. The CDR3 has 15 residues. Germline CDR1 SGHVS, CDR2 FQNEAQ. Germline trimming cut 5 bases from V and 6 bases from J; bases unmatched to any gene: 5. CDR3 in amino acids: CASSPTSGRVDTQYF. In DNA form, the CDR3 reads TGTGCCAGCAGCCCTACTAGCGGGAGGGTGGATACGCAGTATTTT.

The V call is TRBV2, the J call TRBJ1-5; possible D gene TRBD1, 5 bases. In germline, CDR1 is SNHLY, CDR2 FYNNEI. V was clipped by 4 bases and J by 7 bases, with 11 bases between them. CDR3 size: 13 residues. CDR3 in DNA: TGTGCCAGCAGTGTTCGGGGGGAGCAGCCCCAGCATTTT. As protein: CASSVRGEQPQHF. Full variable domain (rest looked up from reference TRBV2 and TRBJ1-5): EPEVTQTPSHQVTQMGQEVILRCVPISNHLYFYWYRQILGQKVEFLVSFYNNEISEKSEIFDDQFSVERPDGSNFTLKIRSTKLEDSAMYFCASSVRGEQPQHFGDGTRLSIL.

The chain employs TRBV5-4 and TRBJ1-1; a weak D match, TRBD1 (6 bases). This CDR3 has 13 amino acids. CDR1 and CDR2 from the germline V gene are SGHNT and YYREEE (reference sequence). V gave up 4 bases and J gave up 4 bases, with 11 bases separating them. Here the CDR3 reads CASSEPDSTEAFF. The CDR3 coding sequence is TGTGCCAGCAGCGAACCGGACAGCACTGAAGCTTTCTTT.

The genes are TRBV6-2 or TRBV6-3 and TRBJ1-2; a weak D match, TRBD1 (5 bases). CDR1 and CDR2 (germline): MNHEY, SVGEGT. Between the trimmed V and J ends, which lost 2 bases and 2 bases, there was a span of 12 bases. This CDR3 contains 15 residues. CDR3 in DNA: TGTGCCAGCAGTTACGGGGCAGGGATAAACTATGGCTACACCTTC. Amino acid sequence: CASSYGAGINYGYTF.

This clone was detected once. The rearrangement uses TRBV28 and TRBJ1-5; TRBD1 aligns across 10 bases. The CDR3 is made up of 14 amino acids. Looked up from germline, CDR1 is MDHEN and CDR2 is SYDVKM. Trimming at V came to 6 bases and at J to 6 bases, leaving 5 bases not matched to a gene. This chain's CDR3 is CASRSDRGLQPQHF. The CDR3 region has the DNA TGTGCCAGCAGGTCTGACAGGGGGCTTCAGCCCCAGCATTTT.